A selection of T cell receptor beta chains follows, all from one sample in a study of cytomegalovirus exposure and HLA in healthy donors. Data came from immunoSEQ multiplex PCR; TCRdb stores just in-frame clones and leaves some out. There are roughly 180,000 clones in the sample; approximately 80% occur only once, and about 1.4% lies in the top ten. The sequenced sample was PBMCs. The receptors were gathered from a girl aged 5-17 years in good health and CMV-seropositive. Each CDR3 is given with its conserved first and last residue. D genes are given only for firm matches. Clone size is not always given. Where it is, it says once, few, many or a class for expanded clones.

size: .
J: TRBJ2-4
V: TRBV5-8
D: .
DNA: TGTGCCAGCAGCTTTTCTCTTGGGGGGTTAGCCAAAAACATTCAGTACTTC
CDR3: CASSFSLGGLAKNIQYF

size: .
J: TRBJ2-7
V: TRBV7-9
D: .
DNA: TGTGCCAGCAGCTTAGCTTGGATCGGGGACGAGCAGTACTTC
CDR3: CASSLAWIGDEQYF

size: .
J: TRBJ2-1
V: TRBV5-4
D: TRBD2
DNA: TGTGCCAGCAGCTTGGGGATTACGGGGGGGGATAGCTCCTACAATGAGCAGTTCTTC
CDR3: CASSLGITGGDSSYNEQFF

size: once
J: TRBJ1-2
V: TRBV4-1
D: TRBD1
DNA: TGCGCCAGCAGCCTTATTCCAGGGACAGGGAGCTACTATGGCTACACCTTC
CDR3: CASSLIPGTGSYYGYTF

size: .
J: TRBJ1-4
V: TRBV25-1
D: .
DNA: TGTGCCAGCAGTGAATACGGGAGGACTAATGAAAAACTGTTTTTT
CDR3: CASSEYGRTNEKLFF

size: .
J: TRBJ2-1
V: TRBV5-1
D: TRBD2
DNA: TGCGCCAGCAGCTTGGACCTAGCGGGCTACAATGAGCAGTTCTTC
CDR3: CASSLDLAGYNEQFF

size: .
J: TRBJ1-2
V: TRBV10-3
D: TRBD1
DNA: TGTGCCATCAGAATCCTTAATGAACAGGGGGTTTATGGCTACACCTTC
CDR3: CAIRILNEQGVYGYTF

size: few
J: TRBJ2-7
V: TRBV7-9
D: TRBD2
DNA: TGTGCCAGCCTGGGAGGGGATTACGAGCAGTACTTC
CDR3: CASLGGDYEQYF

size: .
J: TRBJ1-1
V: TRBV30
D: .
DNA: TGTGCCGGCTCAGGGTCCCCTGAAGCTTTCTTT
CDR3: CAGSGSPEAFF

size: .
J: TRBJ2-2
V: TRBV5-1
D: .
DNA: TGCGCCAGCAGCTTGGCCGTCAGGGGCAGCACCGGGGAGCTGTTTTTT
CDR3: CASSLAVRGSTGELFF

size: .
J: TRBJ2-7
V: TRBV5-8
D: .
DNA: TGTGCCAGCAGCCAGGACTCCTACGAGCAGTACTTC
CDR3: CASSQDSYEQYF

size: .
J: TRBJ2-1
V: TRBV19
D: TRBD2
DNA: TGTGCCAGTAGTATGGGGACTAATATACCGGGCAATGAGCAGTTCTTC
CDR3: CASSMGTNIPGNEQFF

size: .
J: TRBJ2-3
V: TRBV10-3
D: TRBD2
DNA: TGTGCCATCACGGGGGGGACTAGCAGCACAGATACGCAGTATTTT
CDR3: CAITGGTSSTDTQYF

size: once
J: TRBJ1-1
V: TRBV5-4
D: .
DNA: TGTGCCGTACTTGGACAGAACACTGAAGCTTTCTTT
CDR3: CAVLGQNTEAFF

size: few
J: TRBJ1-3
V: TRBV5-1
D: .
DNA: TGCGCCAGCAGCTTGGCGTCCCCTGGAAACACCATATATTTT
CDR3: CASSLASPGNTIYF

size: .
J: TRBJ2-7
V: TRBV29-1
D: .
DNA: TGCAGCGTTGTCGGGTGGGGCGGATACGAGCAGTACTTC
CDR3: CSVVGWGGYEQYF

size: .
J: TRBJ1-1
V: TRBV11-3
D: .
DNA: TGTGCCAGCAGCTTAGGACCGGGGAAGGGAACTGAAGCTTTCTTT
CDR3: CASSLGPGKGTEAFF

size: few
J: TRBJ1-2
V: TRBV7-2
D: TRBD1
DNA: TGTGCCAGCAGCCTCGGACAGGGGTACGGCTACACCTTC
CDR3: CASSLGQGYGYTF

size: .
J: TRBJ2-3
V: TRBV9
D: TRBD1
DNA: TGTGCCAGCAGCGTTGCAGGGGGCCCTAGCACAGATACGCAGTATTTT
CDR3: CASSVAGGPSTDTQYF

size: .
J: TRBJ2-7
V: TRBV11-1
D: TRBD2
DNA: TGTGCCAGCAGCGAAGGACTAGCGGGGAACTCCTACGAGCAGTACTTC
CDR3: CASSEGLAGNSYEQYF

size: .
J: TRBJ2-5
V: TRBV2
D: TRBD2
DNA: TGTGCCAGCAGTGACGAGACTAGCGGGAAACAGACCCAGTACTTC
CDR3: CASSDETSGKQTQYF

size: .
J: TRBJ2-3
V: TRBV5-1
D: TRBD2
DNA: TGCGCCAGCAGCTTCACTAGCGGGATGATAGATACGCAGTATTTT
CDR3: CASSFTSGMIDTQYF

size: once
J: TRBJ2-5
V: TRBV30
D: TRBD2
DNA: TGTGCCTGGCAACCGGGACTAGCTCATCGAGAGACCCAGTACTTC
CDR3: CAWQPGLAHRETQYF

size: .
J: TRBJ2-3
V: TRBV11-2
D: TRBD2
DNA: TGTGCCAGCAGCTTCCCGGGACTAGCGGGGACGGTAATCACAGATACGCAGTATTTT
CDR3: CASSFPGLAGTVITDTQYF

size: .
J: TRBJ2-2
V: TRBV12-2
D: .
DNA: TGTGCAAGTCGCCGAAGGCGCGTGGATGGGACTAGCGGACCGAACACCGGGGAGCTGTTTTTT
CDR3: CASRRRRVDGTSGPNTGELFF

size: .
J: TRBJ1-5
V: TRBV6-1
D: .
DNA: TGTGCCAGCAGTGAAACGGGGGGTCCCCAGCATTTT
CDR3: CASSETGGPQHF

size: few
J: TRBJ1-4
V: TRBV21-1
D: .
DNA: TGTGCCAGCAGCAGAGAGGACAGGGGCCCGTTTAATGAAAAACTGTTTTTT
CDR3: CASSREDRGPFNEKLFF

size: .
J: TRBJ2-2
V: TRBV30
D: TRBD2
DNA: TGTGCCTGGGGGAAAAGGACTAGCGGGAGCGGGGAGCTGTTTTTT
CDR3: CAWGKRTSGSGELFF

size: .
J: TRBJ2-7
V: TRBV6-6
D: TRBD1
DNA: TGTGCCAGCACCTCGACAGGGGGGGTCTACGAGCAGTACTTC
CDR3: CASTSTGGVYEQYF

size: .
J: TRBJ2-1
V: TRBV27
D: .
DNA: TGTGCCAGCATCCTAGCAGCGGGTTTTGGTGAGCAGTTCTTC
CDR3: CASILAAGFGEQFF

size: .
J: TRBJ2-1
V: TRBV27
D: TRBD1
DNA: TGTGCCAGCAGTCCACTGGACAGGGGGACCTACAATGAGCAGTTCTTC
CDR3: CASSPLDRGTYNEQFF

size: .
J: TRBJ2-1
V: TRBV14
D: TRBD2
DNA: TGTGCCAGCAGCCGACGGCCTTCGGCGGGAGGGCCTCGGAATGAGCAGTTCTTC
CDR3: CASSRRPSAGGPRNEQFF

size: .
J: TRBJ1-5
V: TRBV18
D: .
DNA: TGTGCCAGCTCACCGGCGGGCAGCAATCAGCCCCAGCATTTT
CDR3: CASSPAGSNQPQHF

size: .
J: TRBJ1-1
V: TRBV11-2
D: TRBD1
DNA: TGTGCCAGCAGCCCCAGACAGGGAACTGAAGCTTTCTTT
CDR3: CASSPRQGTEAFF

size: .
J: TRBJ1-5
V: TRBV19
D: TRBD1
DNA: TGTGCCAGTAGTGAACGGGACAGTAGCAATCAGCCCCAGCATTTT
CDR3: CASSERDSSNQPQHF

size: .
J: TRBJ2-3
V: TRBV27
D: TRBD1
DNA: TGTGCCAGCAGTTTGGACAGGCGACGCACAGATACGCAGTATTTT
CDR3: CASSLDRRRTDTQYF

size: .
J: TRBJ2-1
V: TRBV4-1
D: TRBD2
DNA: TGCGCCAGCAGCCCAATAGCGGGAGGAAGCTCCTACAATGAGCAGTTCTTC
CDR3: CASSPIAGGSSYNEQFF

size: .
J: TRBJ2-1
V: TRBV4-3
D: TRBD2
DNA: TGCGCCAGCAGCCAAGATCGAGCGGGAGGGCAAGATGAGCAGTTCTTC
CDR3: CASSQDRAGGQDEQFF

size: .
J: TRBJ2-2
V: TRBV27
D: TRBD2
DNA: TGTGCCAGCAGTTTAGGGACTAGCGGTTCCAATAGGGAGCTGTTTTTT
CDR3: CASSLGTSGSNRELFF

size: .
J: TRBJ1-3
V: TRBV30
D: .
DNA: TGTGCCTGGAGTGTTATGAGCTCTGGAAACACCATATATTTT
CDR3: CAWSVMSSGNTIYF

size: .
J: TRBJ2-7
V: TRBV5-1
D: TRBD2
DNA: TGCGCCAGCAGACTAGCGGGGGCCTACGAGCAGTACTTC
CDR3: CASRLAGAYEQYF

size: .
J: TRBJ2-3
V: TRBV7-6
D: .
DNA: TGTGCCAGCAGCTTAGGTATCCGGCGGCCAGATACGCAGTATTTT
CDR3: CASSLGIRRPDTQYF

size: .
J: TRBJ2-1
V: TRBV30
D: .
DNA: TGTGCCGGTGAGGACTCGACATACAATGAGCAGTTCTTC
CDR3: CAGEDSTYNEQFF

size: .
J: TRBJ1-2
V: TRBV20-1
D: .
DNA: TGCAGTGCTAGAGTACTAAGAGGCTACACCTTC
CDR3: CSARVLRGYTF

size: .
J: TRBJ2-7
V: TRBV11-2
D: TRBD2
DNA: TGTGCCAGCAGCTTAGTCAAACTAGCGGGAGGTTACTACGAGCAGTACTTC
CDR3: CASSLVKLAGGYYEQYF

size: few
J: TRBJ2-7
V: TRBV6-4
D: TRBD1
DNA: TGTGCCAGCGGCCCAGGGGGATCCTACGAGCAGTACTTC
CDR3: CASGPGGSYEQYF

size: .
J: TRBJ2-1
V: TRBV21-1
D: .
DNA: TGTGCCAGCAGCAAAATACTAGCGGGAGTCCGAATGTACAATGAGCAGTTCTTC
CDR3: CASSKILAGVRMYNEQFF

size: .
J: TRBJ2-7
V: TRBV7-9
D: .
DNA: TGTGCCAGCAGCCCAGATGGGGGGTTGATCCACGAGCAGTACTTC
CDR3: CASSPDGGLIHEQYF

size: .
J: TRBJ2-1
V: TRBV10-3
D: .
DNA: TGTGCCATCAGCCGACCGGGAGAGGCCTACAATGAGCAGTTCTTC
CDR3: CAISRPGEAYNEQFF

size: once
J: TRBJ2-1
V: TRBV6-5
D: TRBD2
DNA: TGTGCCAGCAGTCGAGCGGGAGTCTCCGGTGATGAGCAGTTCTTC
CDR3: CASSRAGVSGDEQFF

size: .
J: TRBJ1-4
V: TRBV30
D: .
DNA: TGTGCCTGGAGTGATCCCCCGGGGGGCAATGAAAAACTGTTTTTT
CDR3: CAWSDPPGGNEKLFF

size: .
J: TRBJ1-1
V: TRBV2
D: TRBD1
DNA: TGTGCCAGCAGTTCAACGGGACAGCCAACATCGGAGGCTTTCTTT
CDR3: CASSSTGQPTSEAFF

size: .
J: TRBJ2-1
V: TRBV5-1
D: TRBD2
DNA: TGCGCCAGCAGCCGCGGACTAGCGGGCTTAGCATACAATGAGCAGTTCTTC
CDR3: CASSRGLAGLAYNEQFF

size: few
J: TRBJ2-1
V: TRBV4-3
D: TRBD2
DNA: TGCGCCAGCAGCCAAAGACTAGCGATGTACAATGAGCAGTTCTTC
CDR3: CASSQRLAMYNEQFF

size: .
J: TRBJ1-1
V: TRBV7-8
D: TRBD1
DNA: TGTGCCAGCAGCCCAAGGGGGCGCGCTGAAGCTTTCTTT
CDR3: CASSPRGRAEAFF